These 10 T cell receptor beta chains were all obtained from the same sample, sequenced in a study of CD8 T cells in Susac syndrome. The RNA input was roughly 0.45 to 1 ug, and it was reverse transcribed with random hexamers. TCRdb reanalysed the immunoSEQ multiplex PCR reads using MiXCR and keeps one entry per CDR3 protein. The repertoire has more than 55,000 distinct CDR3 sequences, roughly 94% of them found once; the top ten carry roughly 0.24%. Sequencing was done on a sample of CD8+ T cells from PBMCs. The receptors originated from a human donor in good health.

V and J are TRBV28 and TRBJ2-7, with D perhaps matching TRBD1 (6 bases). Germline V CDR1 and CDR2: MDHEN, SYDVKM. This CDR3 is built from 16 residues. The V gene lost 3 bases and the J gene lost 2 bases, with 17 bases spanning the gap. The CDR3 is CASSFARDIPTYEQYV. The CDR3 region has the DNA TGTGCCAGCAGTTTTGCCCGGGACATACCAACCTACGAGCAGTACGTC.

The chain links TRBV30 to TRBJ2-5; 7 bases are shared with TRBD2. V was clipped by 5 bases and J by 5 bases; unmatched bases: 2. Per the germline V gene, CDR1 is GTSNPN and CDR2 is SVGIG (reference sequence). The CDR3 covers 11 residues. CDR3 region: CAWHGGETQYF. The CDR3 region has the DNA TGTGCCTGGCACGGGGGGGAGACCCAGTACTTC. The full variable domain, with the rest looked up from reference TRBV30 and TRBJ2-5, is SQTIHQWPATLVQPVGSPLSLECTVEGTSNPNLYWYRQAAGRGLQLLFYSVGIGQISSEVPQNLSASRPQDRQFILSSKKLLLSDSGFYLCAWHGGETQYFGPGTRLLVL.

This rearrangement joins TRBV2 to TRBJ2-4; D possibly uses TRBD1 or TRBD2 (6 bases each). Between the trimmed V and J ends, which lost 10 bases and 9 bases, there was a span of 16 bases. CDR1 and CDR2 (germline): SNHLY, FYNNEI. The CDR3 sequence is 12 residues long. Written as DNA, the CDR3 is TGTGCCATCCTGGGGGGCCCGGGCATTCAGTACTTC. Protein sequence: CAILGGPGIQYF.

This sequence joins TRBV19 and TRBJ1-1; D is ambiguous. The CDR3 covers 14 residues. Germline CDR1 is LNHDA and CDR2 is SQIVND (reference sequence). V shed 2 bases and J shed 1 base, with 8 bases lying between them. CDR3 residues: CASSINPANTEAFF. For the CDR3, the DNA is TGTGCCAGTAGTATAAATCCCGCGAACACTGAAGCTTTCTTT.

The V and J genes are TRBV5-6 and TRBJ1-2; tentatively, D is TRBD1 (5 bases). The germline CDR1 and CDR2 sequences are SGHDT and YYEEEE. V was clipped by 4 bases and J by 0 bases, with 16 bases between them. CDR3 length equals 16 residues. CDR3 protein: CASSRDPTLANYGYTF. The DNA of the CDR3 is TGTGCCAGCAGCCGGGACCCGACTTTAGCTAACTATGGCTACACCTTC. The full variable domain, rest sourced from reference TRBV5-6 and TRBJ1-2, is DAGVTQSPTHLIKTRGQQVTLRCSPKSGHDTVSWYQQALGQGPQFIFQYYEEEERQRGNFPDRFSGHQFPNYSSELNVNALLLGDSALYLCASSRDPTLANYGYTFGSGTRLTVV.

This chain joins TRBV6-2 or TRBV6-3 and TRBJ2-5, with D hard to call. Trimming took 2 bases from V and 2 from J, leaving 9 bases between them. The CDR3 sequence is 14 residues long. Germline V gene lookup returns CDR1 MNHEY and CDR2 SVGEGT. CDR3 bases: TGTGCCAGCAGTTACGTGACGGATCAAGAGACCCAGTACTTC. It translates to CASSYVTDQETQYF.

This chain joins TRBV7-9 and TRBJ2-1; the D is unclear. In germline, CDR1 is SEHNR, CDR2 FQNEAQ (reference sequence). This CDR3 comprises 14 residues. V was shortened by 2 bases and J by 5 bases, with 10 bases between the two germline ends. The CDR3 nucleotides are TGTGCCAGCAGCTTATCCCCTTGGGACAATGAGCAGTTCTTC. It yields the protein CASSLSPWDNEQFF.

This chain joins TRBV4-1 and TRBJ2-7, with 8 bases lining up with TRBD1. V dropped 0 bases and J dropped 1; count of bases not matched to a gene: 2. Germline loops: CDR1 MGHRA, CDR2 YSYEKL. The CDR3 extends over 15 amino acids. In DNA form, the CDR3 reads TGCGCCAGCAGCCAAGAAGGGACAGGATCCTACGAGCAGTACTTC. Protein: CASSQEGTGSYEQYF.

This chain uses TRBV7-2 with TRBJ2-7; 9 bases are a match to TRBD2. The CDR3 is 14 amino acids. Germline trimming cut 2 bases from V and 2 bases from J; bases unmatched to any gene: 1. The V gene's germline CDR1 is SGHTA and CDR2 FQGNSA. This CDR3 reads CASSLLAGTYEQYF. CDR3 sequence (DNA): TGTGCCAGCAGCTTACTAGCGGGGACCTACGAGCAGTACTTC.

This clonotype was picked up a small number of times. The chain couples TRBV5-1 to TRBJ1-4; 7 nucleotides agree with TRBD1. CDR3 size: 17 residues. The V gene end was trimmed by 1 base and the J gene end by 0 bases; junction bases not matched to a gene: 6. Germline V gene data show CDR1 as SGHRS and CDR2 as YFSETQ. The CDR3 nucleotides read TGCGCCAGCAGCTTGAGGGCAGGGGGTGCAACTAATGAAAAACTGTTTTTT. Translating gives CASSLRAGGATNEKLFF.